A selection of T cell receptor beta chains follows, all from one sample in a study of CD8+CD57+ T cells in acquired aplastic anemia. TCRdb recomputed calls from the reads with MiXCR, one row per CDR3 protein. The data show around 250,000 distinct CDR3 sequences, 50% to 70% seen once. The sequenced sample consisted of sorted CD4+, CD8+, or CD8+CD57+ T cells (not recorded which) from PBMCs. These receptor sequences come from a human donor with severe aplastic anemia or a healthy control (not recorded which). Each CDR3 is given with its conserved first and last residue.

J: TRBJ1-2; V: TRBV14; CDR3: CASSQEGWGRSRYGYTF
J: TRBJ2-7; V: TRBV7-2; CDR3: CASSLDRGRSYEQYF
J: TRBJ2-5; V: TRBV7-2; CDR3: CASSHPAGIETQYF
J: TRBJ1-2; V: TRBV29-1; CDR3: CSVATGGGGYTF
J: TRBJ1-1; V: TRBV19; CDR3: CASSPRTGTVNTEAFF
J: TRBJ2-7; V: TRBV20-1; CDR3: CSAIAGYEQYF
J: TRBJ2-3; V: TRBV2; CDR3: CASWGVLAGVKDTQYF
J: TRBJ1-1; V: TRBV20-1; CDR3: CSARPERGVGAFF
J: TRBJ1-2; V: TRBV7-8; CDR3: CASSLGLGQGAGGYTF
J: TRBJ2-2; V: TRBV9; CDR3: CASSVGTGELFF
J: TRBJ1-3; V: TRBV10-3; CDR3: CAISPTGTDSGNTIYF
J: TRBJ2-7; V: TRBV10-2; CDR3: CASSDGPGTAGYF
J: TRBJ2-5; V: TRBV12-3/TRBV12-4; CDR3: CASSYGGPETQYF
J: TRBJ1-5; V: TRBV18; CDR3: CASSPDNNQPQHF
J: TRBJ1-3; V: TRBV5-1; CDR3: CASSVTDGAGNTIYF
J: TRBJ2-1; V: TRBV2; CDR3: CASNTGLAHNEQFF
J: TRBJ1-1; V: TRBV15; CDR3: CATSREPGQGVEAFF
J: TRBJ1-2; V: TRBV19; CDR3: CASSRGQEHYGYTF
J: TRBJ1-3; V: TRBV20-1; CDR3: CSAKRSGNTIYF
J: TRBJ2-1; V: TRBV5-1; CDR3: CASSREHRESSYNEQFF
J: TRBJ2-5; V: TRBV20-1; CDR3: CSAPPEGAERETQYF
J: TRBJ2-7; V: TRBV9; CDR3: CASSPTGTQGSYEQYF
J: TRBJ2-3; V: TRBV7-3; CDR3: CASSLMGLRTDTQYF
J: TRBJ2-1; V: TRBV7-2; CDR3: CASSDGLAGLYEQFF
J: TRBJ1-2; V: TRBV28; CDR3: CASKDLYGYTF
J: TRBJ2-5; V: TRBV9; CDR3: CASSQGFSDQETQYF
J: TRBJ2-2; V: TRBV19; CDR3: CASSSPTGANTGELFF
J: TRBJ2-7; V: TRBV6-2/TRBV6-3; CDR3: CASSPPVDLSSYEQYF
J: TRBJ2-7; V: TRBV7-2; CDR3: CASSLRLARNEQYF
J: TRBJ2-7; V: TRBV5-1; CDR3: CASSSKSGVALSYEQYF
J: TRBJ2-5; V: TRBV19; CDR3: CASSTHYDREAKKETQYF
J: TRBJ1-1; V: TRBV5-1; CDR3: CASSRARGNTEAFF
J: TRBJ1-4; V: TRBV18; CDR3: CASSPDPQGGEKLFF
J: TRBJ2-5; V: TRBV10-3; CDR3: CAISELGPGLPGETQYF
J: TRBJ1-2; V: TRBV20-1; CDR3: CSARGDGGLGYTF
J: TRBJ2-7; V: TRBV20-1; CDR3: CSARGLAGVSEQYF
J: TRBJ1-1; V: TRBV25-1; CDR3: CASTKAGTENTEAFF
J: TRBJ1-5; V: TRBV20-1; CDR3: CSDLVGTQHF
J: TRBJ2-1; V: TRBV7-7; CDR3: CASSLGRHNEQFF
J: TRBJ1-5; V: TRBV7-2; CDR3: CASSATGIGSQPQHF
J: TRBJ2-2; V: TRBV19; CDR3: CASNPRQGGTGELFF
J: TRBJ2-1; V: TRBV2; CDR3: CASRQLLDEQFF
J: TRBJ1-1; V: TRBV7-3; CDR3: CSSSLERIGSTEAFF
J: TRBJ1-2; V: TRBV7-9; CDR3: CASSSSGTGGAYGYTF
J: TRBJ2-3; V: TRBV4-3; CDR3: CASSQVAGTSGRATTQYF
J: TRBJ2-3; V: TRBV19; CDR3: CASSIRSPSDTQYF
J: TRBJ2-7; V: TRBV7-2; CDR3: CASREQGAGSYEQYF
J: TRBJ2-5; V: TRBV5-1; CDR3: CASSLLWSRDSAKKETQYF
J: TRBJ1-2; V: TRBV7-9; CDR3: CASSLSGAHLESSYGYTF
J: TRBJ2-7; V: TRBV10-1; CDR3: CASSRGTGTYEQYF
J: TRBJ1-1; V: TRBV29-1; CDR3: CSARDRVNTEAFF
J: TRBJ2-7; V: TRBV20-1; CDR3: CSARGGEQYF
J: TRBJ1-5; V: TRBV6-1; CDR3: CATEPGHSDMWQPQHF
J: TRBJ1-3; V: TRBV18; CDR3: CASSPEPSGNTIYF
J: TRBJ1-4; V: TRBV5-1; CDR3: CASSLGRGTNAKLFF